This T cell receptor beta chain was sequenced for a study of OX40 agonist ivuxolimab in advanced cancers. Germline values: CDR1 LGHNA, CDR2 YSLEER. The CDR3 runs to 15 residues. Trimming cost V 0 bases and J 8 bases, with 13 bases left between them. Assay: immunoSEQ multiplex PCR; the TCRdb copy retains only in-frame clones and omits some. Of almost 70,000 clones in the sample, 86% are singletons; the top ten hold 8% to 10%. The sample was CD4+ or CD8+ T cells sorted from blood, taken in a trial of the OX40 agonist ivuxolimab. The chain has TRBV4-3 and TRBJ1-4, with a possible D match to TRBD1 (6 bases). This receptor was obtained from an adult with an advanced solid tumor such as melanoma, head and neck, liver or kidney cancer. CDR3 sequence: CASSQEGRGNEKLFF. DNA for the CDR3: TGCGCCAGCAGCCAAGAGGGCAGGGGCAACGAAAAACTGTTTTTT.